The 29 T cell receptor beta chains presented below share a single source sample, sequenced in a study of T cell repertoires in cytomegalovirus infection. Their specific antigens are unknown. TCRdb used MiXCR to reprocess the reads, holding one entry per CDR3 protein. The sample consists of about 700,000 distinct CDR3 sequences, roughly 36% of them appearing once. The source was cultured PBMCs, collected from culture after CMV antigen stimulation. These TCRs come from a human donor in good health (CMV status not recorded). Some clones in this sample may be carry-over from other donors' samples.

This clonotype appeared many times. The chain couples TRBV7-2 to TRBJ2-6; the D gene is possibly TRBD1 (5 bases). The germline V and J ends were trimmed by 3 bases and 3 bases, with 9 bases remaining between them. CDR1 is SGHTA, CDR2 FQGNSA, per germline. This CDR3 contains 15 residues. As DNA, the CDR3 is TGTGCCAGCAGCTTTTTCCAGGGTGGGGCCAACGTCCTGACTTTC. Protein product: CASSFFQGGANVLTF.

This chain links TRBV20-1 with TRBJ1-6, with TRBD1 as a possible D gene (5 bases). Trimming removed 2 bases at V and 0 bases at J, with 11 bases between. Germline CDR1 DFQATT, CDR2 SNEGSKA (reference sequence). The CDR3 is 16 amino acids. CDR3 loop: CSARRQRSSYNSPLHF. The CDR3 bases are TGCAGTGCTAGAAGACAGAGAAGCTCCTATAATTCACCCCTCCACTTT.

The gene calls are TRBV7-8 and TRBJ1-5, with 8 bases fitting TRBD1. V lost 4 bases, J lost 6 bases, and 8 bases stayed unmatched. Germline CDR1 SGHVS, CDR2 FQNEAQ. The CDR3 has 15 residues. CDR3 sequence (DNA): TGTGCCAGCAGCTCGGACAGGGTTAGGGTTCAGCCCCAGCATTTT. As protein: CASSSDRVRVQPQHF. Complete variable domain (other parts from reference TRBV7-8 and TRBJ1-5): GAGVSQSPRYKVAKRGQDVALRCDPISGHVSLFWYQQALGQGPEFLTYFQNEAQLDKSGLPSDRFFAERPEGSVSTLKIQRTQQEDSAVYLCASSSDRVRVQPQHFGDGTRLSIL.

This clonotype has just one count. The chain links TRBV20-1 to TRBJ1-5; no definite D call. The CDR3 runs 15 residues. V dropped 0 bases and J dropped 0 bases, with 9 bases sitting between them. Germline V CDR1 and CDR2: DFQATT, SNEGSKA (reference sequence). CDR3: CSARDIFYSNQPQHF. DNA for the CDR3: TGCAGTGCTAGAGATATTTTTTATAGCAATCAGCCCCAGCATTTT.

This clonotype has more than one count but fewer than ten. The chain carries TRBV27 and TRBJ2-2; 12 bases fit TRBD2. CDR3 length: 14 residues. The germline V gene has CDR1 MNHEY and CDR2 SMNVEV (reference sequence). After removal of 7 bases from V and 5 bases from J, the junction contained 2 bases not matched to a gene. CDR3 amino acids: CASMGLAGTGELFF. The CDR3 DNA reads TGTGCCAGCATGGGACTAGCGGGTACCGGGGAGCTGTTTTTT.

J is TRBJ2-2 and V is TRBV12-3 or TRBV12-4; D uncertain. Trimming cost V 3 bases and J 2 bases, with 10 bases left between them. The CDR3 runs 15 residues. DNA for the CDR3: TGTGCCAGCAGTTTGCCTGGGCTAAACACCGGGGAGCTGTTTTTT. This sequence encodes CASSLPGLNTGELFF.

This chain uses TRBV6-1 with TRBJ1-1; 7 bases line up with TRBD1. This CDR3 comprises 14 residues. Germline loops: CDR1 MNHNS, CDR2 SASEGT. The J segment lost 3 bases and the V segment lost 0 bases, leaving 1 base of the junction unmatched. The CDR3 DNA follows: TGTGCCAGCAGTGAAGCGACAGGGTACACTGAAGCTTTCTTT. Translated: CASSEATGYTEAFF.

The chain links TRBV15 to TRBJ2-2, with 7 bases lining up with TRBD2. CDR1 is LNHNV and CDR2 is YYDKDF in the germline V gene (reference sequence). The CDR3 is 15 amino acids. V dropped 2 bases and J dropped 4; count of bases not matched to a gene: 4. CDR3 sequence: CATSRRGGSTGELFF. The CDR3 DNA reads as TGTGCCACCAGCAGACGCGGGGGTAGCACCGGGGAGCTGTTTTTT.

A few counts support this clonotype. V is TRBV20-1 and J is TRBJ2-5, with D tentatively TRBD1 (6 bases). This CDR3 spans 11 amino acids. CDR1 and CDR2 (germline): DFQATT, SNEGSKA (reference sequence). Trimming removed 6 bases at V and 8 bases at J, with 13 bases between. DNA for the CDR3: TGCAGTGCAAACCTGGGACAAACCCAGTACTTC. It translates to CSANLGQTQYF.

This clonotype appeared a few times. The rearrangement links TRBV20-1 to TRBJ2-5; D may be TRBD1 (5 bases). V was cut by 6 bases and J by 1 base, with 12 bases left in between. CDR3 length equals 13 residues. In germline, CDR1 is DFQATT, CDR2 SNEGSKA (reference sequence). CDR3 in amino acids: CSASLDIQETQYF. The CDR3 region has the DNA TGCAGTGCCTCCTTGGACATCCAAGAGACCCAGTACTTC.

The gene calls are TRBV4-1 and TRBJ2-5; 14 bases match TRBD2. Germline V gene sequence: CDR1 MGHRA, CDR2 YSYEKL. This CDR3 is built from 18 residues. With V trimmed by 5 bases and J by 1 base, 9 bases remained unmatched. This CDR3 reads CASSYPSGTSGGQETQYF. DNA of the CDR3: TGCGCCAGCAGCTACCCCTCCGGGACTAGCGGGGGCCAAGAGACCCAGTACTTC.

The V and J genes are TRBV20-1 and TRBJ2-3, with TRBD2 matching 12 bases. The J segment lost 4 bases and the V segment lost 6 bases, leaving 8 bases of the junction unmatched. CDR1 is DFQATT, CDR2 SNEGSKA, per germline (reference sequence). This CDR3 contains 15 residues. As DNA, the CDR3 is TGCAGTGCCAAACGACTAGCGGGGGAGGCAGATACGCAGTATTTT. Translating gives CSAKRLAGEADTQYF.

V gene TRBV11-2 combines with J gene TRBJ2-1, with D possibly being TRBD2 (5 bases). The CDR3 contains 13 residues. V was pared by 5 bases and J by 5 bases, with 10 bases between. In germline, CDR1 is SGHAT, CDR2 FQNNGV. The CDR3, as DNA: TGTGCCAGCAGCCCGAGCGGAAACAATGAGCAGTTCTTC. It encodes CASSPSGNNEQFF. The full variable domain, completed using reference TRBV11-2 and TRBJ2-1, is EAGVAQSPRYKIIEKRQSVAFWCNPISGHATLYWYQQILGQGPKLLIQFQNNGVVDDSQLPKDRFSAERLKGVDSTLKIQPAKLEDSAVYLCASSPSGNNEQFFGPGTRLTVL.

The gene calls are TRBV20-1 and TRBJ1-5, with a tentative D call TRBD1 (5 bases). The germline V gene has CDR1 DFQATT and CDR2 SNEGSKA (reference sequence). Between the trimmed V and J ends, which lost 5 bases and 0 bases, there was a span of 20 bases. The CDR3 has 17 residues. Here the CDR3 reads CSALIGGGRYSNQPQHF. CDR3 DNA sequence: TGCAGTGCTCTGATCGGTGGGGGGAGATATAGCAATCAGCCCCAGCATTTT.

This clonotype came up once. This chain's CDR3 is CASSNTGTVLEKLFF. The CDR3 DNA is TGTGCCAGCAGCAACACCGGGACAGTACTAGAAAAACTGTTTTTT. The chain employs TRBV7-8 and TRBJ1-4; TRBD1 agrees at 7 bases. Germline V gene sequence: CDR1 SGHVS, CDR2 FQNEAQ. J gave up 8 bases and V 5 bases, and 11 bases lay outside the gene matches. The CDR3 extends over 15 amino acids.

This clonotype was counted many times. This sequence joins TRBV7-2 and TRBJ1-6, with D uncertain. The germline V and J ends were trimmed by 5 bases and 6 bases, with 14 bases remaining between them. Germline CDR1 reads SGHTA; CDR2 reads FQGNSA. The CDR3 covers 15 residues. Written as DNA, the CDR3 is TGTGCCAGCAGCCGGTCCCCATACCTTAATTCACCCCTCCACTTT. The encoded protein is CASSRSPYLNSPLHF. The full variable domain, rest sourced from reference TRBV7-2 and TRBJ1-6, is GAGVSQSPSNKVTEKGKDVELRCDPISGHTALYWYRQSLGQGLEFLIYFQGNSAPDKSGLPSDRFSAERTGGSVSTLTIQRTQQEDSAVYLCASSRSPYLNSPLHFGNGTRLTVT.

The V gene is TRBV29-1, the J gene TRBJ1-1; D not certain. The CDR3 length is 14 residues. Germline loops: CDR1 SQVTM, CDR2 ANQGSEA. V dropped 6 bases and J dropped 0 bases, with 14 bases sitting between them. As DNA, the CDR3 is TGCAGCGTCTCTGTTGTACATTTGAACACTGAAGCTTTCTTT. Its translation is CSVSVVHLNTEAFF.

The chain has TRBV2 and TRBJ2-2; 7 bases align to TRBD1. The V gene's germline CDR1 is SNHLY and CDR2 FYNNEI. J gave up 5 bases and V 5 bases, and 11 bases lay outside the gene matches. The CDR3 spans 16 residues. The CDR3 DNA is TGTGCCAGCAGTTCGATCTGGACAGGCGGAACCGGGGAGCTGTTTTTT. Translated: CASSSIWTGGTGELFF.

In its sample, this clonotype was seen a few times. The rearrangement joins TRBV6-1 to TRBJ2-5; 11 nucleotides match TRBD2. J gave up 4 bases and V 3 bases, and 7 bases lay outside the gene matches. CDR3 length equals 16 residues. The germline V gene has CDR1 MNHNS and CDR2 SASEGT. The CDR3 coding sequence is TGTGCCAGCAGTGATAGTAGCGGGGGGGCGGGAGAGACCCAGTACTTC. Translation: CASSDSSGGAGETQYF.

In this sample, this clonotype turned up many times. This rearrangement joins TRBV7-2 to TRBJ2-2; D is possibly TRBD1 (5 bases). Germline V gene lookup returns CDR1 SGHTA and CDR2 FQGNSA. Trimming cost V 3 bases and J 4 bases, with 12 bases left between them. There are 15 residues in the CDR3. The CDR3 here is CASSFRDRATGELFF. The CDR3 coding sequence is TGTGCCAGCAGCTTCAGGGATCGGGCCACCGGGGAGCTGTTTTTT.

This clonotype has just a few counts. The CDR3 loop is CASSLTGTGAYYSADTQYF. DNA of the CDR3: TGTGCCAGCAGTTTGACCGGGACAGGGGCATATTATTCCGCGGATACGCAGTATTTT. The chain joins TRBV6-5 to TRBJ2-3, with 10 positions matching TRBD1. This CDR3 has 19 amino acids. Germline values: CDR1 MNHEY, CDR2 SVGAGI. The ends lost 4 bases at V and 6 bases at J; junction bases unmatched: 19.

The rearrangement links TRBV15 to TRBJ2-2; TRBD2 aligns across 7 bases. CDR1 is LNHNV, CDR2 YYDKDF, per germline (reference sequence). V lost 3 bases to trimming and J lost 3 bases; unmatched junction nucleotides: 4. The CDR3 sequence is 15 residues long. For the CDR3, the DNA is TGTGCCACCAGCAGTCGCGGGAGTTACACCGGGGAGCTGTTTTTT. This encodes CATSSRGSYTGELFF.

The chain joins TRBV20-1 to TRBJ2-7; D possibly uses TRBD1 or TRBD2 (6 bases each). This CDR3 has 13 amino acids. V dropped 6 bases and J dropped 3 bases, with 15 bases sitting between them. Per the germline V gene, CDR1 is DFQATT and CDR2 is SNEGSKA (reference sequence). The CDR3 DNA follows: TGCAGTGCCTTGGGGGCGGGGAACTACGAGCAGTACTTC. It codes for CSALGAGNYEQYF.

This chain uses TRBV19 with TRBJ1-1, with D maybe TRBD1 (5 bases). Trimming shortened V by 3 bases and J by 1 base, and 9 bases separated the two germline ends. This CDR3 has 14 amino acids. Germline V gives CDR1 LNHDA, CDR2 SQIVND (reference sequence). Here the CDR3 reads CASSIGASNTEAFF. The CDR3 region has the DNA TGTGCCAGTAGTATCGGGGCGTCGAACACTGAAGCTTTCTTT.

V is TRBV14 and J is TRBJ1-2, with D tentatively TRBD1 (5 bases). Between the trimmed V and J ends, which lost 0 bases and 1 base, there was a span of 6 bases. This CDR3 is built from 14 residues. Germline V gene lookup returns CDR1 SGHDN and CDR2 FVKESK. This CDR3 reads CASSQEGGNYGYTF. The CDR3 nucleotides are TGTGCCAGCAGCCAAGAGGGGGGTAACTATGGCTACACCTTC. The variable domain in full, with the rest retrieved from reference TRBV14 and TRBJ1-2, is EAGVTQFPSHSVIEKGQTVTLRCDPISGHDNLYWYRRVMGKEIKFLLHFVKESKQDESGMPNNRFLAERTGGTYSTLKVQPAELEDSGVYFCASSQEGGNYGYTFGSGTRLTVV.

For this clonotype: The germline gene is not matched at one end of the junction; a read error may be the cause. V and J are TRBV7-8 and TRBJ2-1; D gene uncertain. This CDR3 has 14 residues. Germline lookup yields CDR1 SGHVS and CDR2 FQNEAQ. CDR3 coding DNA: TGTGCCAGCAGCTTAGGGTCCAACCGCAATGGGCAGTTCTTC. Translation: CASSLGSNRNGQFF.

The chain has TRBV7-6 and TRBJ2-1; no clear D. Looked up from germline, CDR1 is SGHVS and CDR2 is FNYEAQ. The ends were cut back, 5 bases at V and 5 bases at J, with 4 bases in the middle. This CDR3 spans 11 amino acids. CDR3 loop: CASSTNNEQFF. The CDR3 DNA reads TGTGCCAGCAGCACTAACAATGAGCAGTTCTTC.

This clonotype was seen only a few times. The V and J genes are TRBV7-6 and TRBJ2-7; 8 bases fit TRBD1. Germline V gene data show CDR1 as SGHVS and CDR2 as FNYEAQ. The CDR3 spans 15 residues. V lost 4 bases, J lost 4 bases, and 9 bases stayed unmatched. The CDR3 spells CASSYTGTGLYEQYF. The CDR3 DNA reads as TGTGCCAGCAGCTACACCGGGACAGGCCTTTACGAGCAGTACTTC.

The chain's CDR3 is CAALSANEQFF. Written as DNA, the CDR3 is TGTGCCGCCCTCTCGGCGAATGAGCAGTTCTTC. This chain connects TRBV10-3 to TRBJ2-1, with no clear D. Germline CDR1 is ENHRY and CDR2 is SYGVKD. This CDR3 has 11 residues. The V gene lost 11 bases and the J gene lost 7 bases, with 12 bases spanning the gap.